This TCR beta chain was sequenced for a study of blood T cell repertoires in COVID-19. The repertoire was sequenced with immunoSEQ multiplex PCR; TCRdb's copy has only in-frame clones and lacks some. The sample contains 150,000 to 160,000 clones, more than 85% of which appear only once. Looked up from germline, CDR1 is MNHEY and CDR2 is SMNVEV (reference sequence). This CDR3 is built from 13 residues. Trimming shortened V by 6 bases and J by 6 bases, and 14 bases separated the two germline ends. The rearrangement uses TRBV27 and TRBJ1-2, with D perhaps TRBD1 (6 bases). This sequence originates from a woman between 70 and 85 years old with acute or convalescent COVID-19. Sample: peripheral blood. The CDR3 loop reads CASSRQGRHGYTF. The DNA for the CDR3 is TGTGCCAGCAGCCGCCAGGGGCGGCATGGCTACACCTTC.